This T cell receptor (beta chain) is drawn from a study of blood T cell repertoires in COVID-19. About the study: The origin of the acute and convalescent COVID-19 samples was the United States, Italy and Spain.

There are 14 residues in the CDR3. Germline loops: CDR1 MDHEN, CDR2 SYDVKM. V gave up 5 bases and J gave up 5 bases; unmatched junction bases: 9. Authors' processing steps: Counts of nucleated cells, estimated from reference gene primer amplification, were obtained. Data came from immunoSEQ multiplex PCR; TCRdb stores just in-frame clones and leaves some out. V and J calls plus clone size are reproduced from that table; the DNA served to infer D and trimming. In the table there are over 130,000 clones, 60% to 80% of which are singletons. Enrolled through a virtual design, the participants were between 18 and 89 years of age and came from about two dozen US areas.

The source of this sequence is a woman between 50 and 59 years old who had recovered from COVID-19. The chain is built from TRBV28 and TRBJ2-7, with 7 bases lining up with TRBD1. Source material: PBMCs or T cells enriched from blood (not recorded which). The CDR3 sequence: CASSDGTDEHEQYF. DNA of the CDR3: TGTGCCAGCAGTGACGGGACAGACGAGCACGAGCAGTACTTC. Drawing the rest from reference TRBV28 and TRBJ2-7, the complete variable domain is DVKVTQSSRYLVKRTGEKVFLECVQDMDHENMFWYRQDPGLGLRLIYFSYDVKMKEKGDIPEGYSVSREKKERFSLILESASTNQTSMYLCASSDGTDEHEQYFGPGTRLTVT.